This is a list of T cell receptor beta chains from one sample in a study of control samples from healthy donors and cancer patients. The method was immunoSEQ multiplex PCR; TCRdb's version includes in-frame clones alone and lacks a portion of them. The sample has some 150,000 clones; approximately 92% are singletons. The specimen was blood. The receptors were gathered from a man under 40 in good health. CDR3s include the opening cysteine and the closing phenylalanine or tryptophan. The order of the fields is J gene, D gene, clone size, CDR3 length, V gene, CDR3 DNA, CDR3 protein. D genes are given only for firm matches. Clone size is stated in some rows and not others, as once, few, many or a class when expanded.

j_call: TRBJ2-7; d_call: TRBD1; clone_size: NA; cdr3_length: 15; v_call: TRBV5-1; cdr3_nt: TGCGCCAGCAGCTTGGGGGGGACAGGGGACCACGAGCAGTACTTC; cdr3_aa: CASSLGGTGDHEQYF
j_call: TRBJ2-7; d_call: NA; clone_size: NA; cdr3_length: 12; v_call: TRBV18; cdr3_nt: TGTGCCAGCTCACCTACAGGGAGAGAGCAGTACTTC; cdr3_aa: CASSPTGREQYF
j_call: TRBJ2-3; d_call: TRBD2; clone_size: NA; cdr3_length: 15; v_call: TRBV6-1; cdr3_nt: TGTGCCAGCAGTGAAGAAAGCGGGGGAGGAGATACGCAGTATTTT; cdr3_aa: CASSEESGGGDTQYF
j_call: TRBJ2-1; d_call: NA; clone_size: NA; cdr3_length: 16; v_call: TRBV24-1; cdr3_nt: TGTGCCACCAGTGATTTAGGAGGGGGCTCCTACAATGAGCAGTTCTTC; cdr3_aa: CATSDLGGGSYNEQFF
j_call: TRBJ1-1; d_call: NA; clone_size: NA; cdr3_length: 15; v_call: TRBV4-1; cdr3_nt: TGCGCCAGCAGCCCTCCGGGGGGGGAGAACACTGAAGCTTTCTTT; cdr3_aa: CASSPPGGENTEAFF
j_call: TRBJ1-1; d_call: NA; clone_size: few; cdr3_length: 13; v_call: TRBV5-5; cdr3_nt: TGTGCCAGCAGCTTGCTCAGCACCGCTGAAGCTTTCTTT; cdr3_aa: CASSLLSTAEAFF
j_call: TRBJ1-3; d_call: NA; clone_size: NA; cdr3_length: 15; v_call: TRBV11-2; cdr3_nt: TGTGCCAGCAGCTACGGGGACCCCTCTGGAAACACCATATATTTT; cdr3_aa: CASSYGDPSGNTIYF
j_call: TRBJ1-1; d_call: NA; clone_size: NA; cdr3_length: 11; v_call: TRBV10-2; cdr3_nt: TGCGCCACCGGGCTAAGCGCTGAAGCTTTCTTT; cdr3_aa: CATGLSAEAFF
j_call: TRBJ1-1; d_call: NA; clone_size: NA; cdr3_length: 14; v_call: TRBV11-2; cdr3_nt: TGTGCCAGCAAATTCTTCGGGGGGAACACTGAAGCTTTCTTT; cdr3_aa: CASKFFGGNTEAFF
j_call: TRBJ2-7; d_call: NA; clone_size: NA; cdr3_length: 13; v_call: TRBV5-1; cdr3_nt: TGCGCCAGCAGCTTGGAGCAGGGGTACGAGCAGTACTTC; cdr3_aa: CASSLEQGYEQYF
j_call: TRBJ1-1; d_call: NA; clone_size: NA; cdr3_length: 16; v_call: TRBV14; cdr3_nt: TGTGCCAGCAGCCTACGCGGGGGGTTCCAGGGCACTGAAGCTTTCTTT; cdr3_aa: CASSLRGGFQGTEAFF
j_call: TRBJ1-2; d_call: TRBD1; clone_size: NA; cdr3_length: 14; v_call: TRBV2; cdr3_nt: TGTGCCAGCACAAACGACAGGGGCAGGGATGGCTACACCTTC; cdr3_aa: CASTNDRGRDGYTF
j_call: TRBJ1-1; d_call: NA; clone_size: NA; cdr3_length: 13; v_call: TRBV2; cdr3_nt: TGTGCCAGCATTGTCCTCCTGAACACTGAAGCTTTCTTT; cdr3_aa: CASIVLLNTEAFF
j_call: TRBJ1-5; d_call: NA; clone_size: NA; cdr3_length: 14; v_call: TRBV28; cdr3_nt: TGTGCCAGCACAGTTCGGTATAGCAATCAGCCCCAGCATTTT; cdr3_aa: CASTVRYSNQPQHF
j_call: TRBJ1-6; d_call: NA; clone_size: NA; cdr3_length: 15; v_call: TRBV11-2; cdr3_nt: TGTGCCAGCAGCTTATTGGAGGGAATTTATTCACCCCTCCACTTT; cdr3_aa: CASSLLEGIYSPLHF
j_call: TRBJ2-1; d_call: TRBD1; clone_size: NA; cdr3_length: 15; v_call: TRBV5-1; cdr3_nt: TGCGCCAGCAGCTTACCCGGGACAGGCGTTTCGGAGCAGTTCTTC; cdr3_aa: CASSLPGTGVSEQFF
j_call: TRBJ2-1; d_call: TRBD2; clone_size: once; cdr3_length: 16; v_call: TRBV6-6; cdr3_nt: TGTGCCAGCAGGCCAAAGCGGGGGGACTCCTACAATGAGCAGTTCTTC; cdr3_aa: CASRPKRGDSYNEQFF
j_call: TRBJ1-2; d_call: NA; clone_size: NA; cdr3_length: 13; v_call: TRBV11-1; cdr3_nt: TGTGCCAGCAGCTTAGCGGCCGGGAATGGCTACACCTTC; cdr3_aa: CASSLAAGNGYTF
j_call: TRBJ2-2; d_call: TRBD2; clone_size: few; cdr3_length: 14; v_call: TRBV6-5; cdr3_nt: TGTGCCAGCAGATCACGACTAGCAAGTGGGGAGCTGTTTTTT; cdr3_aa: CASRSRLASGELFF
j_call: TRBJ2-3; d_call: TRBD2; clone_size: few; cdr3_length: 16; v_call: TRBV7-2; cdr3_nt: TGTGCCAGCAGCTTCTTGAGCGGGGGCTTCACAGATACGCAGTATTTT; cdr3_aa: CASSFLSGGFTDTQYF
j_call: TRBJ1-3; d_call: TRBD1; clone_size: NA; cdr3_length: 16; v_call: TRBV7-2; cdr3_nt: TGTGCCAGCAGCCCGACAGGGATGCGCTCTGGAAACACCATATATTTT; cdr3_aa: CASSPTGMRSGNTIYF
j_call: TRBJ1-6; d_call: NA; clone_size: NA; cdr3_length: 17; v_call: TRBV7-2; cdr3_nt: TGTGCCAGCAGCTTAGTGGCAGGGGTTTGGAATAATTCACCCCTCCACTTT; cdr3_aa: CASSLVAGVWNNSPLHF
j_call: TRBJ2-6; d_call: NA; clone_size: NA; cdr3_length: 15; v_call: TRBV7-3; cdr3_nt: TGTGCCAGCAGCTTAAAGGGCTCTGGGGCCAACGTCCTGACTTTC; cdr3_aa: CASSLKGSGANVLTF
j_call: TRBJ1-6; d_call: NA; clone_size: NA; cdr3_length: 17; v_call: TRBV15; cdr3_nt: TGTGCCACCAGCAGAGAGCTCACAGGCGCCCCTAATTCACCCCTCCACTTT; cdr3_aa: CATSRELTGAPNSPLHF
j_call: TRBJ1-2; d_call: NA; clone_size: NA; cdr3_length: 15; v_call: TRBV19; cdr3_nt: TGTGCCAGTAGTTCCGGACGGGGGAATGACTATGGCTACACCTTC; cdr3_aa: CASSSGRGNDYGYTF
j_call: TRBJ2-3; d_call: NA; clone_size: NA; cdr3_length: 15; v_call: TRBV2; cdr3_nt: TGTGCCAGCTGCCGAGGGCGCCTTAGCACAGATACGCAGTATTTT; cdr3_aa: CASCRGRLSTDTQYF
j_call: TRBJ1-1; d_call: NA; clone_size: NA; cdr3_length: 16; v_call: TRBV2; cdr3_nt: TGTGCCAGCAGTGCCTACCGAGGGGATCGAGGCACTGAAGCTTTCTTT; cdr3_aa: CASSAYRGDRGTEAFF
j_call: TRBJ2-2; d_call: NA; clone_size: NA; cdr3_length: 14; v_call: TRBV6-2/TRBV6-3; cdr3_nt: TGTGCCAGCAGTTACACTCGTGGGGCCGGGGAGCTGTTTTTT; cdr3_aa: CASSYTRGAGELFF
j_call: TRBJ1-1; d_call: TRBD1; clone_size: NA; cdr3_length: 14; v_call: TRBV6-5; cdr3_nt: TGTGCCAGCAGTCCTACAGGGGGCTGGACTGAAGCTTTCTTT; cdr3_aa: CASSPTGGWTEAFF
j_call: TRBJ1-1; d_call: NA; clone_size: few; cdr3_length: 14; v_call: TRBV11-2; cdr3_nt: TGTGCCAGCAGCTTAGGCAGGGCCACTATGGAAGCTTTCTTT; cdr3_aa: CASSLGRATMEAFF
j_call: TRBJ1-3; d_call: TRBD1; clone_size: NA; cdr3_length: 16; v_call: TRBV3-1/TRBV3-2; cdr3_nt: TGTGCCAGCAGCTATCGAGGGGGCGCGCTCGGAAACACCATATATTTT; cdr3_aa: CASSYRGGALGNTIYF
j_call: TRBJ2-1; d_call: TRBD2; clone_size: NA; cdr3_length: 15; v_call: TRBV13; cdr3_nt: TGTGCCAGCACCCAACCGGGACTAGCGTGGACTGAGCAGTTCTTC; cdr3_aa: CASTQPGLAWTEQFF
j_call: TRBJ2-6; d_call: NA; clone_size: NA; cdr3_length: 17; v_call: TRBV24-1; cdr3_nt: TGTGCCACCAGCGGAGTAGGACTGAGCTCTGGGGCCAACGTCCTGACTTTC; cdr3_aa: CATSGVGLSSGANVLTF
j_call: TRBJ1-1; d_call: NA; clone_size: NA; cdr3_length: 15; v_call: TRBV21-1; cdr3_nt: TGTGCCAGCAGCAGGCTGGGACAGAAGAACACTGAAGCTTTCTTT; cdr3_aa: CASSRLGQKNTEAFF
j_call: TRBJ2-2; d_call: TRBD1; clone_size: NA; cdr3_length: 17; v_call: TRBV9; cdr3_nt: TGTGCCAGCAGCGTACCTGGGACAGGGACGAACACCGGGGAGCTGTTTTTT; cdr3_aa: CASSVPGTGTNTGELFF
j_call: TRBJ1-1; d_call: NA; clone_size: NA; cdr3_length: 15; v_call: TRBV30; cdr3_nt: TGTGCCTGGGGTCCAACGGTCGGATTGAACACTGAAGCTTTCTTT; cdr3_aa: CAWGPTVGLNTEAFF
j_call: TRBJ2-7; d_call: TRBD2; clone_size: NA; cdr3_length: 17; v_call: TRBV7-3; cdr3_nt: TGTGCCAGCAGCCTAGGGGTGGTAGCGGGGAGACCCTACGAGCAGTACTTC; cdr3_aa: CASSLGVVAGRPYEQYF
j_call: TRBJ2-7; d_call: TRBD2; clone_size: NA; cdr3_length: 14; v_call: TRBV3-1/TRBV3-2; cdr3_nt: TGTGCCAGCAGCCCCGTAGCGGGGGACTACGAGCAGTACTTC; cdr3_aa: CASSPVAGDYEQYF
j_call: TRBJ2-3; d_call: NA; clone_size: NA; cdr3_length: 15; v_call: TRBV7-9; cdr3_nt: TGTGCCAGCAGCTTAGTCGGGGCCGGGACAGATACGCAGTATTTT; cdr3_aa: CASSLVGAGTDTQYF
j_call: TRBJ1-2; d_call: NA; clone_size: NA; cdr3_length: 13; v_call: TRBV29-1; cdr3_nt: TGCAGCGTACTGAGGTCGACCAACTATGGCTACACCTTC; cdr3_aa: CSVLRSTNYGYTF
j_call: TRBJ2-3; d_call: TRBD1; clone_size: NA; cdr3_length: 16; v_call: TRBV13; cdr3_nt: TGTGCCAGCAGCCCATGGACAGGAACTAGCACAGATACGCAGTATTTT; cdr3_aa: CASSPWTGTSTDTQYF
j_call: TRBJ2-1; d_call: TRBD2; clone_size: NA; cdr3_length: 14; v_call: TRBV5-1; cdr3_nt: TGCGCCAGCATAGCGGGGGGGCCCTACAATGAGCAGTTCTTC; cdr3_aa: CASIAGGPYNEQFF
j_call: TRBJ1-1; d_call: NA; clone_size: NA; cdr3_length: 15; v_call: TRBV5-1; cdr3_nt: TGCGCCAGCAGCTTGGAGCCGGGATCTCGGACTGAAGCTTTCTTT; cdr3_aa: CASSLEPGSRTEAFF
j_call: TRBJ1-3; d_call: TRBD1; clone_size: NA; cdr3_length: 14; v_call: TRBV19; cdr3_nt: TGTGCCAGTAGTACACAGGGGCTCGGAAACACCATATATTTT; cdr3_aa: CASSTQGLGNTIYF
j_call: TRBJ2-5; d_call: TRBD2; clone_size: NA; cdr3_length: 18; v_call: TRBV4-2; cdr3_nt: TGTGCCAGCAGCCCGATCGGTTTGACTAGCGGGGGGCCAGAGACCCAGTACTTC; cdr3_aa: CASSPIGLTSGGPETQYF